The present entry profiles one T cell receptor beta chain with its context. This sample was included in a study of blood T cell repertoires in COVID-19. Study as a whole: PBMCs, B-cell-depleted T cells, or T cells were the source of the cDNA or gDNA that made up the material.

Germline CDR1 reads SGHRS; CDR2 reads YFSETQ. The junction had 1 base not matched to a gene; V was cut back by 0 bases and J by 1 base. This CDR3 region has 15 residues. Original processing notes: Amplification with reference gene primers provided the estimates of nucleated cell counts. The table came from immunoSEQ multiplex PCR; TCRdb's copy has only in-frame clones and leaves some out. Clone size and V and J calls were adopted from that table, with D and trimming inferred from the DNA. The sample lists about 220,000 clones, around 82% occurring once. The rearrangement links TRBV5-1 to TRBJ1-5, with TRBD1 matching over 7 bases. Sample: peripheral blood. This TCR was recovered from a woman in her 70s with acute or convalescent COVID-19. The CDR3 here is CASSLEGASNQPQHF. The CDR3 DNA is TGCGCCAGCAGCTTGGAGGGGGCGAGCAATCAGCCCCAGCATTTT.